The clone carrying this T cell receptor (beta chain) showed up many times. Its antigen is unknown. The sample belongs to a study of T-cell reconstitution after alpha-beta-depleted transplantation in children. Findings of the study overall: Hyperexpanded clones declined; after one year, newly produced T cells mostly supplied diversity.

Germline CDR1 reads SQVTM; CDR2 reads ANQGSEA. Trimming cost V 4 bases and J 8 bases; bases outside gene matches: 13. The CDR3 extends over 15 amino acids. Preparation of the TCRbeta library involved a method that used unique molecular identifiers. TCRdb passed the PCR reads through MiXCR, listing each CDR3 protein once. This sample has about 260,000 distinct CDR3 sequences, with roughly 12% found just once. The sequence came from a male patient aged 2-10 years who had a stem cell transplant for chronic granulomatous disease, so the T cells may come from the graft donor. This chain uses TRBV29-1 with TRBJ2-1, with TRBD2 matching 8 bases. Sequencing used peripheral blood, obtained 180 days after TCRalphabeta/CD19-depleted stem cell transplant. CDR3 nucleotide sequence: TGCAGCGTTGCAGACTTTAGCGGGATATGGGATGAGCAGTTCTTC. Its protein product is CSVADFSGIWDEQFF.